This T cell receptor beta chain was sequenced in a study of HIV-infected patients and healthy controls. Via MiXCR, TCRdb re-called the 5' RACE reads, giving one row per CDR3 protein. The sample lists about 67,000 distinct CDR3 sequences; roughly a sixth were seen once. This receptor was identified in a human donor in good health. The sequencing sample was made of CD4+ T cells from blood.

CDR3 coding DNA: TGTGCCGTCGCACAGGTCTCCTACGAGCAGTACTTC. This translates into CAVAQVSYEQYF. The chain has TRBV6-2 or TRBV6-3 and TRBJ2-7; D is possibly TRBD1 (5 bases). CDR1 MNHEY and CDR2 SVGEGT come from the germline V gene. Between the trimmed V and J ends, which lost 11 bases and 0 bases, there was a span of 11 bases. The CDR3 loop spans 12 amino acids.